Listed below are T cell receptor beta chains from one sample, sequenced in a study of blood T cell repertoires in COVID-19. TCRdb keeps only in-frame clones here, not all; method: immunoSEQ multiplex PCR. The top ten hold 3% to 3.5% of the sample, which has under 250,000 clones, 80% to 85% seen once. Sequencing used peripheral blood. The receptors shown here come from a woman younger than 45 who had recovered from COVID-19. Each CDR3 is given with its conserved first and last residue. The D gene is left open where the match is weak. Clone size, where shown, is once, few, many, or a class for clones that have expanded.

d_gene: TRBD1
v_gene: TRBV19
abundance: .
j_gene: TRBJ1-6
len: 15
CDR3aa: CASSWKQGGRSPLHF
CDR3nt: TGTGCCAGTAGCTGGAAACAGGGGGGTAGGTCACCCCTCCACTTT

d_gene: .
v_gene: TRBV2
abundance: few
j_gene: TRBJ2-7
len: 12
CDR3aa: CASSAAVYEQYF
CDR3nt: TGTGCCAGCAGCGCAGCGGTTTACGAGCAGTACTTC

d_gene: TRBD2
v_gene: TRBV5-4
abundance: .
j_gene: TRBJ2-7
len: 15
CDR3aa: CASSPGTSGLYEQYF
CDR3nt: TGTGCCAGCAGTCCCGGGACTAGCGGGCTCTACGAGCAGTACTTC

d_gene: .
v_gene: TRBV2
abundance: .
j_gene: TRBJ2-7
len: 13
CDR3aa: CASNPGETYEQYF
CDR3nt: TGTGCCAGCAACCCGGGAGAGACCTACGAGCAGTACTTC

d_gene: TRBD1
v_gene: TRBV27
abundance: once
j_gene: TRBJ2-1
len: 14
CDR3aa: CASSHRGSYNEQFF
CDR3nt: TGTGCCAGCAGCCACAGGGGCTCCTACAATGAGCAGTTCTTC

d_gene: .
v_gene: TRBV6-5
abundance: once
j_gene: TRBJ1-1
len: 15
CDR3aa: CASSLRPVGGTEAFF
CDR3nt: TGTGCCAGCAGTTTACGTCCGGTGGGAGGCACTGAAGCTTTCTTT

d_gene: .
v_gene: TRBV10-3
abundance: .
j_gene: TRBJ1-5
len: 13
CDR3aa: CAISDRGNQPQHF
CDR3nt: TGTGCCATCAGTGACAGGGGCAATCAGCCCCAGCATTTT

d_gene: .
v_gene: TRBV6-5
abundance: .
j_gene: TRBJ1-3
len: 15
CDR3aa: CASSYSYRTGNTIYF
CDR3nt: TGTGCCAGCAGTTACTCCTATCGAACTGGAAACACCATATATTTT

d_gene: .
v_gene: TRBV3-1/TRBV3-2
abundance: .
j_gene: TRBJ1-2
len: 14
CDR3aa: CASSQRQGNYGYTF
CDR3nt: TGTGCCAGCAGCCAGCGCCAGGGGAACTATGGCTACACCTTC

d_gene: .
v_gene: TRBV11-2
abundance: .
j_gene: TRBJ2-5
len: 13
CDR3aa: CASSLGPQETQYF
CDR3nt: TGTGCCAGCAGCTTAGGGCCCCAAGAGACCCAGTACTTC

d_gene: .
v_gene: TRBV5-1
abundance: .
j_gene: TRBJ2-3
len: 14
CDR3aa: CASSWGDFTDTQYF
CDR3nt: TGCGCCAGCAGCTGGGGGGACTTCACAGATACGCAGTATTTT

d_gene: TRBD1
v_gene: TRBV6-5
abundance: .
j_gene: TRBJ1-4
len: 15
CDR3aa: CASRPGGSTNEKLFF
CDR3nt: TGTGCCAGCAGACCAGGGGGGTCAACTAATGAAAAACTGTTTTTT

d_gene: TRBD1
v_gene: TRBV9
abundance: .
j_gene: TRBJ2-3
len: 16
CDR3aa: CASSVGAGGGTDTQYF
CDR3nt: TGTGCCAGCAGCGTAGGTGCAGGGGGAGGCACAGATACGCAGTATTTT

d_gene: .
v_gene: TRBV28
abundance: few
j_gene: TRBJ1-4
len: 12
CDR3aa: CASSTLGDKLFF
CDR3nt: TGTGCCAGCAGCACCCTAGGGGATAAACTGTTTTTT

d_gene: TRBD2
v_gene: TRBV5-6
abundance: .
j_gene: TRBJ2-7
len: 15
CDR3aa: CASSSAGGASYEQYF
CDR3nt: TGTGCCAGCAGCTCAGCGGGAGGCGCATCCTACGAGCAGTACTTC

d_gene: TRBD1
v_gene: TRBV24-1
abundance: .
j_gene: TRBJ2-3
len: 14
CDR3aa: CATRDRGLADTQYF
CDR3nt: TGTGCCACCAGAGACAGGGGGCTGGCAGATACGCAGTATTTT

d_gene: .
v_gene: TRBV19
abundance: .
j_gene: TRBJ1-5
len: 12
CDR3aa: CASSLLNQPQHF
CDR3nt: TGTGCCAGTAGTCTACTCAATCAGCCCCAGCATTTT

d_gene: .
v_gene: TRBV6-5
abundance: .
j_gene: TRBJ2-3
len: 14
CDR3aa: CASNQQGAADTQYF
CDR3nt: TGTGCCAGCAACCAACAGGGTGCGGCAGATACGCAGTATTTT

d_gene: TRBD1
v_gene: TRBV29-1
abundance: .
j_gene: TRBJ2-7
len: 14
CDR3aa: CSGISGTEIYEQYF
CDR3nt: TGCAGCGGTATCTCGGGGACAGAGATCTACGAGCAGTACTTC

d_gene: .
v_gene: TRBV2
abundance: .
j_gene: TRBJ2-1
len: 11
CDR3aa: CASSTGIEQFF
CDR3nt: TGTGCCAGCAGTACAGGGATAGAGCAGTTCTTC

d_gene: .
v_gene: TRBV7-3
abundance: .
j_gene: TRBJ1-1
len: 13
CDR3aa: CASSLTREQEAFF
CDR3nt: TGTGCCAGCAGCTTAACCCGGGAGCAAGAAGCTTTCTTT

d_gene: .
v_gene: TRBV3-1/TRBV3-2
abundance: .
j_gene: TRBJ2-1
len: 15
CDR3aa: CASSQGGVFYNEQFF
CDR3nt: TGTGCCAGCAGCCAAGGGGGGGTGTTCTACAATGAGCAGTTCTTC

d_gene: TRBD1
v_gene: TRBV2
abundance: .
j_gene: TRBJ1-1
len: 14
CDR3aa: CASVSGTGNTEAFF
CDR3nt: TGTGCCAGCGTTTCCGGGACAGGCAACACTGAAGCTTTCTTT

d_gene: .
v_gene: TRBV4-2
abundance: few
j_gene: TRBJ1-1
len: 15
CDR3aa: CASSQEELGRTEAFF
CDR3nt: TGTGCCAGCAGCCAAGAAGAGTTGGGGCGCACTGAAGCTTTCTTT

d_gene: .
v_gene: TRBV30
abundance: .
j_gene: TRBJ2-1
len: 16
CDR3aa: CAWSVGERGFYNEQFF
CDR3nt: TGTGCCTGGAGTGTAGGCGAACGGGGTTTCTACAATGAGCAGTTCTTC

d_gene: .
v_gene: TRBV2
abundance: .
j_gene: TRBJ2-5
len: 13
CDR3aa: CASSLQGQETQYF
CDR3nt: TGTGCCAGCAGTTTACAGGGTCAAGAGACCCAGTACTTC

d_gene: .
v_gene: TRBV29-1
abundance: .
j_gene: TRBJ2-7
len: 11
CDR3aa: CSVEETQGQYF
CDR3nt: TGCAGCGTTGAAGAGACGCAGGGCCAGTACTTC

d_gene: TRBD1
v_gene: TRBV27
abundance: .
j_gene: TRBJ1-4
len: 16
CDR3aa: CASSFGFVTGGEKLFF
CDR3nt: TGTGCCAGCAGTTTTGGTTTTGTTACAGGGGGTGAAAAACTGTTTTTT

d_gene: .
v_gene: TRBV28
abundance: .
j_gene: TRBJ2-2
len: 14
CDR3aa: CASSFWATTAELFF
CDR3nt: TGTGCCAGCAGTTTTTGGGCGACGACCGCGGAGCTGTTTTTT

d_gene: .
v_gene: TRBV28
abundance: once
j_gene: TRBJ2-7
len: 13
CDR3aa: CASSLDSSYEQYF
CDR3nt: TGTGCCAGCAGTTTAGACAGCTCCTACGAGCAGTACTTC

d_gene: .
v_gene: TRBV6-2/TRBV6-3
abundance: few
j_gene: TRBJ1-2
len: 14
CDR3aa: CASSFFDRSYGYTF
CDR3nt: TGTGCCAGCAGTTTTTTCGACAGAAGCTATGGCTACACCTTC

d_gene: .
v_gene: TRBV7-9
abundance: .
j_gene: TRBJ1-5
len: 17
CDR3aa: CASSLAYSAEEDQPQHF
CDR3nt: TGTGCCAGCAGCTTAGCTTACAGCGCGGAGGAGGATCAGCCCCAGCATTTT

d_gene: TRBD1
v_gene: TRBV6-1
abundance: .
j_gene: TRBJ2-2
len: 17
CDR3aa: CASSARGQGANTGELFF
CDR3nt: TGTGCCAGCAGTGCAAGGGGACAGGGGGCAAACACCGGGGAGCTGTTTTTT

d_gene: TRBD2
v_gene: TRBV6-5
abundance: .
j_gene: TRBJ2-1
len: 15
CDR3aa: CASNGRAAGVLEQFF
CDR3nt: TGTGCCAGCAATGGGCGTGCAGCGGGAGTCCTTGAGCAGTTCTTC

d_gene: TRBD2
v_gene: TRBV30
abundance: .
j_gene: TRBJ2-5
len: 12
CDR3aa: CAFVAGLETQYF
CDR3nt: TGTGCCTTCGTAGCGGGACTGGAGACCCAGTACTTC

d_gene: .
v_gene: TRBV10-3
abundance: .
j_gene: TRBJ2-3
len: 15
CDR3aa: CAISESRLVIDTQYF
CDR3nt: TGTGCCATCAGTGAGTCACGACTAGTAATAGATACGCAGTATTTT

d_gene: .
v_gene: TRBV3-1/TRBV3-2
abundance: .
j_gene: TRBJ1-2
len: 16
CDR3aa: CASSQDRADSLYGYTF
CDR3nt: TGTGCCAGCAGCCAAGATCGGGCGGACAGCCTCTATGGCTACACCTTC

d_gene: TRBD1
v_gene: TRBV5-6
abundance: .
j_gene: TRBJ1-1
len: 18
CDR3aa: CASSLAWSGGIGNTEAFF
CDR3nt: TGTGCCAGCAGCTTGGCCTGGTCAGGGGGGATCGGCAACACTGAAGCTTTCTTT

d_gene: .
v_gene: TRBV7-2
abundance: .
j_gene: TRBJ2-3
len: 14
CDR3aa: CASSLFRGADTQYF
CDR3nt: TGTGCCAGCAGCCTTTTCAGGGGCGCAGATACGCAGTATTTT

d_gene: .
v_gene: TRBV28
abundance: .
j_gene: TRBJ1-4
len: 13
CDR3aa: CASSRTTNEKLFF
CDR3nt: TGTGCCAGCAGCCGTACAACTAATGAAAAACTGTTTTTT

d_gene: TRBD2
v_gene: TRBV5-1
abundance: .
j_gene: TRBJ2-1
len: 15
CDR3aa: CASSLEAGGPYEQFF
CDR3nt: TGCGCCAGCAGCTTGGAGGCGGGAGGGCCGTATGAGCAGTTCTTC

d_gene: .
v_gene: TRBV20-1
abundance: .
j_gene: TRBJ1-6
len: 14
CDR3aa: CSASGRGDNSPLHF
CDR3nt: TGCAGTGCTAGTGGGAGGGGCGATAATTCACCCCTCCACTTT

d_gene: TRBD2
v_gene: TRBV18
abundance: .
j_gene: TRBJ2-1
len: 14
CDR3aa: CASSLIGLAAEQFF
CDR3nt: TGTGCCAGCTCACTAATAGGACTAGCGGCTGAGCAGTTCTTC

d_gene: .
v_gene: TRBV24-1
abundance: .
j_gene: TRBJ2-1
len: 14
CDR3aa: CATSDKFQGNEQFF
CDR3nt: TGTGCCACCAGTGATAAATTCCAGGGGAATGAGCAGTTCTTC

d_gene: .
v_gene: TRBV5-5
abundance: .
j_gene: TRBJ2-1
len: 15
CDR3aa: CASSYRDSSYNEQFF
CDR3nt: TGTGCCAGCAGCTACCGGGACTCTTCCTACAATGAGCAGTTCTTC

d_gene: .
v_gene: TRBV4-1
abundance: .
j_gene: TRBJ1-2
len: 15
CDR3aa: CASSSRTDSRYGYTF
CDR3nt: TGCGCCAGCAGCTCCCGAACCGACAGTAGATATGGCTACACCTTC

d_gene: TRBD2
v_gene: TRBV27
abundance: .
j_gene: TRBJ2-1
len: 16
CDR3aa: CASSFSLAGARREQFF
CDR3nt: TGTGCCAGCAGTTTTAGCCTAGCGGGAGCTAGGCGGGAGCAGTTCTTC

d_gene: TRBD1
v_gene: TRBV7-3
abundance: .
j_gene: TRBJ2-1
len: 12
CDR3aa: CASSPGTAEQFF
CDR3nt: TGTGCCAGCAGTCCAGGGACAGCTGAGCAGTTCTTC

d_gene: TRBD2
v_gene: TRBV5-1
abundance: .
j_gene: TRBJ2-2
len: 14
CDR3aa: CASSLEAGTGELFF
CDR3nt: TGCGCCAGCAGCTTAGAAGCGGGGACCGGGGAGCTGTTTTTT

d_gene: TRBD1
v_gene: TRBV9
abundance: .
j_gene: TRBJ1-4
len: 18
CDR3aa: CASSVGGTGGRSSEKLFF
CDR3nt: TGTGCCAGCAGCGTAGGTGGGACAGGAGGACGGTCGAGTGAAAAACTGTTTTTT

d_gene: TRBD1
v_gene: TRBV3-1/TRBV3-2
abundance: .
j_gene: TRBJ2-7
len: 13
CDR3aa: CASSQGQGYEQYF
CDR3nt: TGTGCCAGCAGCCAAGGACAGGGTTACGAGCAGTACTTC